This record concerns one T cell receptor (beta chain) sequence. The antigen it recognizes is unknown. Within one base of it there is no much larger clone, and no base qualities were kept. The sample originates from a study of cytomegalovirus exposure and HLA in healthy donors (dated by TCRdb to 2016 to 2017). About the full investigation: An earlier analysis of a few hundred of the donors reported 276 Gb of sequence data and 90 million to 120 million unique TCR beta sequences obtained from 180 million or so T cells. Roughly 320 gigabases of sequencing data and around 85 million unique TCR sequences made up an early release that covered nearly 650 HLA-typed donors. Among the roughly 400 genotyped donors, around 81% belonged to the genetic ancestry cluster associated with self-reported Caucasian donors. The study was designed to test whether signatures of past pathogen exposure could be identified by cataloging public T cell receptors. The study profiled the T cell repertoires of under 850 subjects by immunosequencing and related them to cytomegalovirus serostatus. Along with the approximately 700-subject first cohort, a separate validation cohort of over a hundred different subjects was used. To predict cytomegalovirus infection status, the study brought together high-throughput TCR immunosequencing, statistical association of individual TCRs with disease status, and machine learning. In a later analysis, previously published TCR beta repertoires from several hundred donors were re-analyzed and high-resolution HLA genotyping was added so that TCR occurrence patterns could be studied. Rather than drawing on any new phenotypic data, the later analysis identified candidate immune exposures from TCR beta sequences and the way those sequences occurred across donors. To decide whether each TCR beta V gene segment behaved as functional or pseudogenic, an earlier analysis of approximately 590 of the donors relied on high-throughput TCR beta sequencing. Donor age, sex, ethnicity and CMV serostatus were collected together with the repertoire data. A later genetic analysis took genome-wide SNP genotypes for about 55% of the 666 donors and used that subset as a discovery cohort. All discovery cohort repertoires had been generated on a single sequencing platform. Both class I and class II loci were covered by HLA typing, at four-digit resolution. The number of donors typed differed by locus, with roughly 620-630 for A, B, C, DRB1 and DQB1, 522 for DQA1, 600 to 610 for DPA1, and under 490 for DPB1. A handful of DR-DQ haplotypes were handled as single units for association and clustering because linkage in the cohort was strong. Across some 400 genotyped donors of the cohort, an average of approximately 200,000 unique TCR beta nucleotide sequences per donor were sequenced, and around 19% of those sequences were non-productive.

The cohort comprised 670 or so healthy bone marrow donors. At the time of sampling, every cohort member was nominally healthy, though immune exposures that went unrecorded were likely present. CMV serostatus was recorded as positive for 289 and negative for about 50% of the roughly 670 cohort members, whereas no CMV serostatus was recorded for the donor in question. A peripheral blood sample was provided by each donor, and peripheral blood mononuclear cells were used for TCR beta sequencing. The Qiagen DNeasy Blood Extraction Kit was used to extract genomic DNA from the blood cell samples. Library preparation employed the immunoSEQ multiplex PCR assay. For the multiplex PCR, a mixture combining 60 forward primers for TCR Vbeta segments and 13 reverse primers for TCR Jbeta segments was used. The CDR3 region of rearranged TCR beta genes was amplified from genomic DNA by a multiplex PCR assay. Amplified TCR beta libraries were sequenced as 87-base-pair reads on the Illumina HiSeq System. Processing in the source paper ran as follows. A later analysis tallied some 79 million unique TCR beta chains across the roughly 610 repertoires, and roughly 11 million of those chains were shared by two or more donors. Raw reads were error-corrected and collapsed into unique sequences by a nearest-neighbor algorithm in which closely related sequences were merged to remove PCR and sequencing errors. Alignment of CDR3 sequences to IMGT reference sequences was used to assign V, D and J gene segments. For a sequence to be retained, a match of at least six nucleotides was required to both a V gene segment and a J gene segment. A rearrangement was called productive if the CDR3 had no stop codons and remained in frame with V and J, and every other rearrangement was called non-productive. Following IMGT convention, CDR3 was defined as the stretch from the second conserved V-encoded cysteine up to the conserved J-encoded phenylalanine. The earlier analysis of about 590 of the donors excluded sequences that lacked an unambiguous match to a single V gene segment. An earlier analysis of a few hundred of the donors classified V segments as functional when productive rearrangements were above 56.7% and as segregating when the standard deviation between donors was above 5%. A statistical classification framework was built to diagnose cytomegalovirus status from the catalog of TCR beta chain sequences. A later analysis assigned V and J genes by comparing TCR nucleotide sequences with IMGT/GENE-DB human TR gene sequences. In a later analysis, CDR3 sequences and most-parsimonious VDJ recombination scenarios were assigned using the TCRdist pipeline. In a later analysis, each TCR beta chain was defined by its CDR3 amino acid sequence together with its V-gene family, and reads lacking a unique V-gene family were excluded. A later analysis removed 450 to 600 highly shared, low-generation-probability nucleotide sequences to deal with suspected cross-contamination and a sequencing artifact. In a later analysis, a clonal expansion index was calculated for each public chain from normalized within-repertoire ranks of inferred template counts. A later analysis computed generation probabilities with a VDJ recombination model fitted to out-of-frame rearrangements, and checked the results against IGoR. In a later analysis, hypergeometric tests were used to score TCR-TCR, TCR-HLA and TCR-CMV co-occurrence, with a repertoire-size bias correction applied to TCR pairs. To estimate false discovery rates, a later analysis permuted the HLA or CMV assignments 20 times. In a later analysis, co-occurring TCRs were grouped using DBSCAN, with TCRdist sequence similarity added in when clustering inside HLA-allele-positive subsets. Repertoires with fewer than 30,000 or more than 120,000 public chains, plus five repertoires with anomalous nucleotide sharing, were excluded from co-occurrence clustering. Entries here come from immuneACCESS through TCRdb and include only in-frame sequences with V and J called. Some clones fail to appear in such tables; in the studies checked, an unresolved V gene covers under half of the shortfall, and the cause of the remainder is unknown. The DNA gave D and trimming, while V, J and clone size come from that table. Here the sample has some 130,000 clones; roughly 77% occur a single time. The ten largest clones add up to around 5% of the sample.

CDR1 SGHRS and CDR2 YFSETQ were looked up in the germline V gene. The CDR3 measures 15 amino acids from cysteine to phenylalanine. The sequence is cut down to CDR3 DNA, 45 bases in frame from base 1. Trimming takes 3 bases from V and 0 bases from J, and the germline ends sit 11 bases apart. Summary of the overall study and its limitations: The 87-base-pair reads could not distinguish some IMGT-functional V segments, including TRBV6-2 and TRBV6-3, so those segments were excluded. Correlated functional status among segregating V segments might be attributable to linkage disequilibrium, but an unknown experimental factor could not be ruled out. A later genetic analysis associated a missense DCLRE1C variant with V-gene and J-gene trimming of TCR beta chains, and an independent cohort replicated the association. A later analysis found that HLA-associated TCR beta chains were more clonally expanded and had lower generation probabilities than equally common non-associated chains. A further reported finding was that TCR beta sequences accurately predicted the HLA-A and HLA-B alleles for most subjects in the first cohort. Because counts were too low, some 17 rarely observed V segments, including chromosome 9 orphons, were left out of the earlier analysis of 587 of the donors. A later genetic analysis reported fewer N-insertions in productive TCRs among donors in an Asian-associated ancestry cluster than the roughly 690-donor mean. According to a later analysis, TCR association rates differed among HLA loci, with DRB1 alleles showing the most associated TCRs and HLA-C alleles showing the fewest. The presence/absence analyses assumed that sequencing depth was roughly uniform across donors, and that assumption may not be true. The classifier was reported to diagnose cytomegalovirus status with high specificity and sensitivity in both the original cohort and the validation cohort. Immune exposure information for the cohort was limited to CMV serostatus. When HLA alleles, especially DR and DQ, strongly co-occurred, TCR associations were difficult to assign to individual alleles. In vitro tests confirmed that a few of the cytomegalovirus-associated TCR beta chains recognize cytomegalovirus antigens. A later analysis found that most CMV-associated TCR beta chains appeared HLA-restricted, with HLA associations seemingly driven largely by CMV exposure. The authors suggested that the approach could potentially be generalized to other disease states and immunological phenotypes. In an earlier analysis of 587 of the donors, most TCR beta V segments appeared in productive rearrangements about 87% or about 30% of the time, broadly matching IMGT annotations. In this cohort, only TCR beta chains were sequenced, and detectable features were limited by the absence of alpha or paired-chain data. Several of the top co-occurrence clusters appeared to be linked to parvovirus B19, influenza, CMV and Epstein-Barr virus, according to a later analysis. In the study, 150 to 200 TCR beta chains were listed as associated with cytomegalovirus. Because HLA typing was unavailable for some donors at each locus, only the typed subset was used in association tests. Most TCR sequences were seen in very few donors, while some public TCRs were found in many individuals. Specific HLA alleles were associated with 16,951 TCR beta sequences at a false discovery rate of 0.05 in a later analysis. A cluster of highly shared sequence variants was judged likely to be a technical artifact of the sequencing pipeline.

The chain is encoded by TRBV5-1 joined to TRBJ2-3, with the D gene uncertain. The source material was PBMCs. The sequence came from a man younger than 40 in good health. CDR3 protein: CASSSRPMSTDTQYF. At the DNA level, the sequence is TGCGCCAGCAGCTCCAGGCCCATGAGCACAGATACGCAGTATTTT.